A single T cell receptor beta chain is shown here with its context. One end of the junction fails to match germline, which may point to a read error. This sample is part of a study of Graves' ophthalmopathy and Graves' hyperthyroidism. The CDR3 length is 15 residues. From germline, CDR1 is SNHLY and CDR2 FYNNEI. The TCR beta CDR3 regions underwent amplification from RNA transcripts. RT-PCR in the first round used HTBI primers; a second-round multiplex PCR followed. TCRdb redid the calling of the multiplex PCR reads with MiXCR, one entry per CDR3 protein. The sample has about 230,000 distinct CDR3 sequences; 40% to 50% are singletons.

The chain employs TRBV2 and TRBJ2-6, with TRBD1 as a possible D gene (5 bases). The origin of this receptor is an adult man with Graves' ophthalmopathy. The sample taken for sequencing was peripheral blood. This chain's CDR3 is CASSVFSSGANVLTF. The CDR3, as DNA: TGTGCCAGCAGTGTATTCAGCTCTGGGGCCAATGTCCTGACTTTC.